These 3 T cell receptor beta chains were sequenced from one sample in a study of blood T cell repertoires in COVID-19. Sequencing was performed with immunoSEQ multiplex PCR; in TCRdb, only in-frame clones are kept and a portion is missing. The sample lists 100,000 to 120,000 clones, around 84% occurring once. Source material: peripheral blood. The origin of the receptors is a human donor in a cohort sampled during active COVID-19.

The chain combines TRBV19 with TRBJ1-1; 9 positions agree with TRBD1. The CDR3 consists of 15 residues. From germline, CDR1 is LNHDA and CDR2 SQIVND (reference sequence). Trimming removed 8 bases from V and 5 bases from J; junction bases left unmatched: 12. The CDR3 DNA is TGTGCCAGTGAACCGGGACAGGGCGTTAGGACTGAAGCTTTCTTT. This sequence encodes CASEPGQGVRTEAFF.

This clone was recorded only once. The V call is TRBV6-5, the J call TRBJ1-4, with D possibly matching TRBD1 (5 bases). There are 15 residues in the CDR3. CDR1 is MNHEY and CDR2 is SVGAGI in the germline V gene. V was shortened by 7 bases and J by 0 bases, with 12 bases between the two germline ends. The CDR3 is CASKISGPTNEKLFF. The CDR3 nucleotides are TGTGCCAGCAAGATCTCAGGGCCAACTAATGAAAAACTGTTTTTT.

This chain joins TRBV6-5 and TRBJ2-1; weak D call: TRBD2 (5 bases). The CDR3 has 13 amino acids. Germline loops: CDR1 MNHEY, CDR2 SVGAGI. Between the trimmed V and J ends, which lost 4 bases and 4 bases, there was a span of 8 bases. DNA for the CDR3: TGTGCCAGCAGTTCCCCGGGGTACAATGAGCAGTTCTTC. Its protein is CASSSPGYNEQFF.